The 17 T cell receptor beta chains below were found in one sample sequenced in a study of cytomegalovirus exposure and HLA in healthy donors. Primers for the PCR totalled 60 Vbeta and 13 Jbeta. Repertoires were generated with immunoSEQ multiplex PCR, while TCRdb's copy carries only in-frame clones and drops some. The sample consists of 90,000 to 150,000 clones, approximately 84% of them appearing once. Sequencing was performed on PBMCs. These TCRs come from a man aged 45-60 years in good health and CMV-seronegative.

This chain joins TRBV5-1 and TRBJ2-5; 9 nucleotides match TRBD2. The DNA end lines up better with TRBJ2-7; the J call may be wrong. The CDR3 runs 15 residues. The germline V gene has CDR1 SGHRS and CDR2 YFSETQ. CDR3 loop: CASSPRRGGAYEQYF. The CDR3 DNA sequence: TGCGCCAGCAGCCCTCGGCGGGGGGGTGCCTACGAGCAGTACTTC.

The V call is TRBV19, the J call TRBJ1-1; D ambiguous. The CDR3 is 16 residues long. Trimming pared 8 bases from V and 8 bases from J, leaving 27 bases between. The germline CDR1 and CDR2 sequences are LNHDA and SQIVND (reference sequence). CDR3 sequence reads: CASQNTGRSPEVEAFF. CDR3 DNA sequence: TGTGCCAGTCAAAATACGGGTAGGAGTCCAGAGGTAGAAGCTTTCTTT.

This clone came up a few times. This sequence joins TRBV27 and TRBJ2-7; 10 nucleotides line up with TRBD1. V lost 0 bases to trimming and J lost 3 bases; unmatched junction nucleotides: 11. Looked up from germline, CDR1 is MNHEY and CDR2 is SMNVEV (reference sequence). The CDR3 is made up of 18 amino acids. In DNA form, the CDR3 reads TGTGCCAGCAGTTTATCCGCTCCCGGCAGGACAGGGGGCTACGAGCAGTACTTC. It is translated as CASSLSAPGRTGGYEQYF.

This clone was counted a few times. The gene calls are TRBV4-2 and TRBJ2-7, with TRBD2 identical over 8 bases. The germline V gene encodes CDR1 LGHNA and CDR2 YNFKEQ. This CDR3 comprises 13 residues. J lost 0 bases, V lost 7 bases, and 2 bases had no gene match. The CDR3 bases are TGTGCCAGCAAAACTAGCGGCTCCTACGAGCAGTACTTC. Protein: CASKTSGSYEQYF.

The chain uses TRBV6-6 and TRBJ2-1; TRBD1 might be the D (6 bases). CDR3 length: 15 residues. Germline V CDR1 and CDR2: MNHNY, SVGAGI (reference sequence). V was clipped by 6 bases and J by 5 bases, with 17 bases between them. CDR3 bases: TGTGCCAGCAGCAACAGGTCCCCAGGGGACAATGAGCAGTTCTTC. Residues: CASSNRSPGDNEQFF.

This chain connects TRBV19 to TRBJ2-1; 8 bases are a match to TRBD2. J gave up 2 bases and V 6 bases, and 9 bases lay outside the gene matches. The CDR3 covers 16 residues. Germline V gene lookup returns CDR1 LNHDA and CDR2 SQIVND (reference sequence). In DNA, the CDR3 is TGTGCCAGTAGCGCCGCCGTAGCGGGGCCCTACAATGAGCAGTTCTTC. This encodes CASSAAVAGPYNEQFF.

The chain employs TRBV27 and TRBJ2-5; TRBD2 aligns across 9 bases. The V and J ends lost 10 bases and 11 bases, in that order; junction bases with no gene match: 20. This CDR3 has 15 residues. Germline V gene data show CDR1 as MNHEY and CDR2 as SMNVEV (reference sequence). CDR3 sequence reads: CATSRLAERSNEQYF. CDR3 bases: TGTGCCACCTCCAGACTAGCGGAACGCTCCAATGAGCAGTACTTC.

Of note for this clone: Other DNA sequences within the sample encode an identical CDR3. The chain employs TRBV5-1 and TRBJ2-7; TRBD2 is a possible D gene (5 bases). Trimming pared 3 bases from V and 1 base from J, leaving 11 bases between. In germline, CDR1 is SGHRS, CDR2 YFSETQ. This CDR3 has 14 residues. The CDR3 sequence is CASSSDGGSYEQYF. The CDR3 DNA sequence: TGCGCCAGCAGCTCCGACGGAGGATCCTACGAGCAGTACTTC.

The rearrangement links TRBV19 to TRBJ2-7; TRBD1 aligns across 9 bases. The trim removed 6 bases at V and 5 bases at J, leaving 2 bases unmatched. Germline V gives CDR1 LNHDA, CDR2 SQIVND (reference sequence). This CDR3 is built from 12 residues. CDR3 protein: CASRGQGNEQYF. CDR3 DNA sequence: TGTGCCAGTAGAGGACAGGGGAACGAGCAGTACTTC.

The V gene is TRBV10-2, the J gene TRBJ1-6; TRBD1 agrees at 7 bases. The germline V gene encodes CDR1 WSHSY and CDR2 SAAADI. V gave up 6 bases and J gave up 9 bases; unmatched junction bases: 11. This CDR3 region has 15 residues. The CDR3 nucleotides read TGCGCCAGCAGGGACAGAGACAGGGTTAGTTCACCCCTCCACTTT. Its protein product is CASRDRDRVSSPLHF.

V gene TRBV5-1 combines with J gene TRBJ2-1; 9 bases match TRBD1. The V gene's germline CDR1 is SGHRS and CDR2 YFSETQ. Trimming removed 5 bases from V and 0 bases from J; junction bases left unmatched: 9. There are 17 residues in the CDR3. The CDR3 DNA sequence: TGCGCCAGCAGACAAGGACAGGGGAGAAGCTCCTACAATGAGCAGTTCTTC. This gives the protein CASRQGQGRSSYNEQFF.

The V and J genes are TRBV9 and TRBJ2-5; 7 nucleotides align to TRBD2. Germline assignment: CDR1 SGDLS and CDR2 YYNGEE. There are 16 residues in the CDR3. V gave up 0 bases and J gave up 5 bases; unmatched junction bases: 10. The CDR3 nucleotides are TGTGCCAGCAGCGTAGGACCGGGGGGTTTGTTGGAGACCCAGTACTTC. Protein sequence: CASSVGPGGLLETQYF.

This chain links TRBV7-6 with TRBJ2-7; 7 nucleotides align to TRBD1. The trim removed 5 bases at V and 7 bases at J, leaving 8 bases unmatched. Per the germline V gene, CDR1 is SGHVS and CDR2 is FNYEAQ. CDR3 length: 13 amino acids. CDR3 nucleotide sequence: TGTGCCAGCAGCCCCCCGACAGGGTTGGAGCAGTACTTC. Its protein product is CASSPPTGLEQYF.

The V call is TRBV4-3, the J call TRBJ2-1; 7 nucleotides match TRBD2. The germline gives CDR1 LGHNA, CDR2 YSLEER. J gave up 0 bases and V 0 bases, and 5 bases lay outside the gene matches. CDR3 length equals 17 residues. The CDR3 DNA follows: TGCGCCAGCAGCCAAGAGGGTGGCGGGAGCTCCTACAATGAGCAGTTCTTC. Its translation: CASSQEGGGSSYNEQFF.

CDR3: CASSSLRGGVYNEQFF. The CDR3 DNA follows: TGTGCCAGCAGTTCCCTCAGAGGGGGGGTTTACAATGAGCAGTTCTTC. This chain uses TRBV27 with TRBJ2-1; D is possibly TRBD2 (7 bases). Germline V CDR1 and CDR2: MNHEY, SMNVEV (reference sequence). The germline V and J ends were trimmed by 4 bases and 4 bases, with 17 bases remaining between them. The CDR3 has 16 amino acids.

This chain connects TRBV9 to TRBJ2-2, with D maybe TRBD1 (5 bases). The CDR3 is 15 amino acids. Trimming took 4 bases from V and 3 from J, leaving 13 bases between them. Germline V gene lookup returns CDR1 SGDLS and CDR2 YYNGEE. The CDR3 DNA is TGTGCCAGCAGCTCCCTGGTAGGGGACACCGGGGAGCTGTTTTTT. It is translated as CASSSLVGDTGELFF.

The rearrangement links TRBV5-6 to TRBJ2-5; 7 bases are a match to TRBD1. The CDR3 has 15 residues. The trim removed 2 bases at V and 5 bases at J, leaving 9 bases unmatched. Per germline, CDR1 SGHDT and CDR2 YYEEEE. This chain's CDR3 is CASSLPQGLLETQYF. CDR3 sequence (DNA): TGTGCCAGCAGCTTACCACAGGGGCTCCTGGAGACCCAGTACTTC.